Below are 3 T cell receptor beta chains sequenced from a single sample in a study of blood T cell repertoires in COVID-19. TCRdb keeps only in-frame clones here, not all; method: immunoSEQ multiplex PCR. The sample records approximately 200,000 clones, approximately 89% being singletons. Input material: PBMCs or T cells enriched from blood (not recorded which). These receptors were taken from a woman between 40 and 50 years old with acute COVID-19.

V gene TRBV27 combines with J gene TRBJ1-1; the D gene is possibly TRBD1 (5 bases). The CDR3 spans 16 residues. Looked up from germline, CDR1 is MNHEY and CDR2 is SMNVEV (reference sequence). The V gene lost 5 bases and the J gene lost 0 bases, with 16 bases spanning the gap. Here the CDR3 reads CASSQGSPRVNTEAFF. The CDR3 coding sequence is TGTGCCAGCAGTCAGGGTTCCCCCCGGGTGAACACTGAAGCTTTCTTT.

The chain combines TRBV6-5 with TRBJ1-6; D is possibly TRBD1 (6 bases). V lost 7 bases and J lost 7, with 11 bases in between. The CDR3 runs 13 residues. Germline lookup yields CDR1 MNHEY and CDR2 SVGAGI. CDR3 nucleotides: TGTGCCAGCAAAATTACAGGGAATTCACCCCTCCACTTT. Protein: CASKITGNSPLHF.

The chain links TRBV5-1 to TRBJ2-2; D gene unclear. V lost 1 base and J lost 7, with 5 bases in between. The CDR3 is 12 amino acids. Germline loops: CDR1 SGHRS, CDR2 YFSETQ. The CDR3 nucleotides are TGCGCCAGCAGCTTGTCCGGCGGGGAGCTGTTTTTT. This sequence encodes CASSLSGGELFF.